What follows are 28 T cell receptor beta chains derived from one specimen sequenced in a study of spatial heterogeneity in lung cancer. Whole-study findings and limits: Counts that tracked tumor mutation counts were those of expanded intratumoral alpha and beta TCRs.

Indicated time point: sample taken at primary tumor resection. Each CDR3 protein is one row after TCRdb ran MiXCR on the 5' RACE reads. The repertoire consists of over a thousand distinct CDR3 sequences, with around 14% occurring once and the leading ten covering about 34%. Which antigens these TCRs recognize remains unknown. The sequences come from lung tumor tissue, collected at surgery. The receptor source for this set is a male donor with early-stage non-small cell lung cancer.

By sample fraction, this clonotype is medium-sized. The library was designed around alpha chains, so this beta chain is a stray read whose abundance carries little weight. The chain uses TRBV13 and TRBJ2-7, with D perhaps assigned TRBD1 or TRBD2 (5 bases each). V dropped 4 bases and J dropped 1 base, with 11 bases sitting between them. CDR3 length equals 14 residues. CDR1 and CDR2 (germline): PRHDT, FYEKMQ (reference sequence). DNA of the CDR3: TGTGCCAGCAGCTGGGGGTCGAGGTCCTACGAGCAGTACTTC. This translates into CASSWGSRSYEQYF.

The table lists this clonotype with a few counts. For a library built for alpha chains, this beta chain is a stray read; little rests on its size. The CDR3 bases are TGTGCCAGCAGCTTATATGGCGGGAGGGGCTACAATGAGCAGTTCTTC. The encoded protein is CASSLYGGRGYNEQFF. The chain recombines TRBV7-2 with TRBJ2-1; the match to TRBD2 covers 9 bases. CDR1 SGHTA and CDR2 FQGNSA come from the germline V gene. CDR3 length: 16 residues. V trimming: 2 bases; J trimming: 3 bases; junction bases outside the gene matches: 5.

Within the sample, this clonotype is medium-sized. This beta chain is an unintended read in a library built for alpha chains; its size means little. The chain has TRBV3-1 and TRBJ2-5, with D perhaps matching TRBD2 (5 bases). V lost 5 bases and J 0 bases, leaving 16 bases between the germline ends. Germline assignment: CDR1 LGHDT and CDR2 YNNKEL (reference sequence). The CDR3 contains 16 residues. This CDR3 is CASSTPFRGNQETQYF. The CDR3 bases are TGTGCCAGCAGCACTCCTTTCCGAGGGAACCAAGAGACCCAGTACTTC.

This clonotype is classed as medium-sized (0.01 to 0.1%). As an off-target read in a library built for alpha chains, this beta chain has a frequency of little significance. J is TRBJ2-2 and V is TRBV7-9; 9 nucleotides agree with TRBD1. The V gene's germline CDR1 is SEHNR and CDR2 FQNEAQ (reference sequence). V dropped 5 bases and J dropped 0; count of bases not matched to a gene: 4. The CDR3 runs to 16 residues. The CDR3 nucleotides read TGTGCCAGCAGCATGAGACAGGGGGCGAACACCGGGGAGCTGTTTTTT. Protein sequence: CASSMRQGANTGELFF.

This clonotype is medium-sized. With the library built for alpha chains, this beta chain is off target and its frequency is not meaningful. The chain recombines TRBV27 with TRBJ2-7; the match to TRBD2 covers 10 bases. Unmatched junction bases numbered 5, after V lost 6 bases and J lost 0 bases. CDR3 length equals 15 residues. Germline V gene data show CDR1 as MNHEY and CDR2 as SMNVEV (reference sequence). As DNA, the CDR3 is TGTGCCAGCAGAATAGCGGGGGGCTACTCCTACGAGCAGTACTTC. Protein sequence: CASRIAGGYSYEQYF.

This clonotype is large in the sample. In a library made to pick up alpha chains, this beta chain is a stray read with a size that means little. The CDR3 coding sequence is TGTGCCAGCAGTTCACAGGGGGCGGGCACCGGGGAGCTGTTTTTT. It yields the protein CASSSQGAGTGELFF. The V call is TRBV6-2 or TRBV6-3, the J call TRBJ2-2; 9 nucleotides line up with TRBD1. V lost 4 bases to trimming and J lost 4 bases; unmatched junction nucleotides: 4. This CDR3 has 15 amino acids. Germline CDR1 is MNHEY and CDR2 is SVGEGT.

The count of this clonotype is one. Because this beta chain is a stray read in a library intended to capture alpha chains, its abundance should not be given much weight. The chain uses TRBV20-1 and TRBJ1-2; 7 bases map to TRBD1. V trimming: 2 bases; J trimming: 6 bases; junction bases outside the gene matches: 9. Germline V gene lookup returns CDR1 DFQATT and CDR2 SNEGSKA (reference sequence). The CDR3 length is 14 residues. The CDR3 DNA follows: TGCAGTGCTAGAAGGGACAGCTTCAGTGATGGCTACACCTTC. Its translation is CSARRDSFSDGYTF.

This clonotype qualifies as medium-sized (0.01 to 0.1%). A library made for alpha chains picked up this beta chain off target, so its size means little. The gene calls are TRBV18 and TRBJ2-3, with TRBD1 as a possible D gene (5 bases). The germline V and J ends were trimmed by 3 bases and 0 bases, with 10 bases remaining between them. The CDR3 spans 15 residues. CDR1 and CDR2 (germline): KGHSH, LQKENI. The CDR3 spells CASSPRQSSTDTQYF. The CDR3 DNA sequence: TGTGCCAGCTCACCGCGACAGTCTAGCACAGATACGCAGTATTTT.

This clonotype is labeled as large. The library was built for alpha chains, so this beta chain is an off-target read and its size means little. V and J are TRBV6-5 and TRBJ2-3, with 7 nucleotides matching TRBD1. Germline values: CDR1 MNHEY, CDR2 SVGAGI. Trimming removed 2 bases from V and 4 bases from J; junction bases left unmatched: 6. The CDR3 contains 15 residues. The CDR3 DNA follows: TGTGCCAGCAGTTACGACAGGGATTCCCCAGATACGCAGTATTTT. It specifies CASSYDRDSPDTQYF.

Points on this clonotype: The junction differs from germline at one of its ends, possibly a read error. Within a library made for alpha chains, this beta chain is off target, and its count is uninformative. The chain employs TRBV12-3 or TRBV12-4 and TRBJ1-1; tentative D call: TRBD1 (6 bases). CDR3 length equals 14 residues. The CDR3 DNA follows: TGTGTCAGCAAGGACGGACAGCCGAACACTGAAGCTTTCTTT. Protein: CVSKDGQPNTEAFF.

This clonotype was picked up many times. This beta chain is a stray read from a library made for alpha chains; its abundance is not meaningful. The chain has TRBV7-2 and TRBJ2-7; D is uncertain. Germline V gives CDR1 SGHTA, CDR2 FQGNSA. V was trimmed by 1 base and J by 3 bases, leaving 10 bases between them. The CDR3 has 14 residues. The CDR3 sequence is CASSLDRAIYEQYF. The CDR3, as DNA: TGTGCCAGCAGCTTAGACCGAGCCATCTACGAGCAGTACTTC.

This clonotype is judged medium-sized (0.01 to 0.1%). This beta chain is a stray sequence in a library constructed for alpha chains; its clone size is not meaningful. This CDR3 reads CSVEGGAGGLETQYF. The CDR3 DNA reads TGCAGCGTTGAAGGTGGTGCGGGGGGGCTCGAGACCCAGTACTTC. The chain has TRBV29-1 and TRBJ2-5, with TRBD2 matching over 9 bases. After removal of 1 base from V and 5 bases from J, the junction contained 8 bases not matched to a gene. Germline V gene sequence: CDR1 SQVTM, CDR2 ANQGSEA. The CDR3 has 15 amino acids.

Turning to this clonotype: A junction boundary mismatches the germline segment, possibly from a read error. Little can be read into the size of this beta chain, an off-target read in a library designed for alpha chains. The rearrangement uses TRBV20-1 and TRBJ2-1; the D gene could be TRBD1 or TRBD2 (6 bases each). Per the germline V gene, CDR1 is DFQATT and CDR2 is SNEGSKA (reference sequence). This CDR3 contains 15 residues. CDR3 loop: CSAREPAGGYNGQFF. CDR3 nucleotide sequence: TGCAGTGCTAGAGAGCCAGCCGGGGGCTACAATGGGCAGTTCTTC.

This clonotype was found a few times. As an off-target read in a library built for alpha chains, this beta chain has a frequency of little significance. The chain couples TRBV19 to TRBJ2-3; the match to TRBD1 covers 8 bases. This CDR3 spans 16 amino acids. Germline CDR1 is LNHDA and CDR2 is SQIVND (reference sequence). Unmatched junction bases numbered 15, after V lost 7 bases and J lost 6 bases. The CDR3 region has the DNA TGTGCCAGTACACCATCGACAGGGGAAGGCCTGGATACGCAGTATTTT. It is translated as CASTPSTGEGLDTQYF.

In this sample, this clonotype is medium-sized. A library made for alpha chains picked up this beta chain off target, so its size means little. The chain links TRBV6-5 to TRBJ1-1; no definite D call. V gave up 4 bases and J gave up 3 bases, with 12 bases separating them. CDR1 is MNHEY and CDR2 is SVGAGI in the germline V gene. This CDR3 comprises 14 residues. The DNA for the CDR3 is TGTGCCAGCAGTTGGGCGGAAGGAGACACTGAAGCTTTCTTT. As protein: CASSWAEGDTEAFF.

This clonotype was seen at least ten times. The library was prepared for alpha chains; this beta chain is a stray read, so its frequency means little. The CDR3 loop reads CASSPSVLRGLEQFF. CDR3 nucleotide sequence: TGTGCCAGCAGCCCAAGCGTCCTCAGGGGGCTTGAGCAGTTCTTC. The chain employs TRBV7-2 and TRBJ2-1, with 8 nucleotides matching TRBD1. Trimming cost V 5 bases and J 9 bases; bases outside gene matches: 12. CDR1 and CDR2 (germline): SGHTA, FQGNSA. The CDR3 is 15 amino acids.

By share of the sample, this clonotype is medium-sized. This beta chain came through as a stray read in a library set up for alpha chains, and its size says little. The chain combines TRBV9 with TRBJ1-1; D is perhaps TRBD1 (6 bases). Looked up from germline, CDR1 is SGDLS and CDR2 is YYNGEE. V lost 2 bases, J lost 4 bases, and 21 bases lay in between. This CDR3 has 17 residues. In nucleotides, the CDR3 is TGTGCCAGCAGCGTGGGTTGGGGAGCGGGGGCTGTCACTGAAGCTTTCTTT. Its translation: CASSVGWGAGAVTEAFF. Based on the CDR3 plus reference TRBV9 and TRBJ1-1, the full variable domain is DSGVTQTPKHLITATGQRVTLRCSPRSGDLSVYWYQQSLDQGLQFLIQYYNGEERAKGNILERFSAQQFPDLHSELNLSSLELGDSALYFCASSVGWGAGAVTEAFFGQGTRLTVV.

Concerning this clonotype: This beta chain came through as a stray read in a library set up for alpha chains, and its size says little. V usage is TRBV24-1 and J usage is TRBJ2-7, with D possibly being TRBD2 (6 bases). This CDR3 spans 16 amino acids. From germline, CDR1 is KGHDR and CDR2 SFDVKD. V lost 3 bases to trimming and J lost 6 bases, with 20 bases between them. CDR3 in amino acids: CATSDPAAGSTSEQYF. In DNA, the CDR3 is TGTGCCACCAGTGATCCCGCGGCCGGGAGTACAAGCGAGCAGTACTTC.

This clonotype qualifies as medium-sized. This beta chain lies outside the target of a library built for alpha chains; its clone size means little. The rearrangement links TRBV10-3 to TRBJ1-4, with D uncertain. The CDR3 has 12 amino acids. Germline V lookup: CDR1 ENHRY, CDR2 SYGVKD. V lost 0 bases and J lost 8, with 4 bases in between. The CDR3 nucleotides read TGTGCCATCAGTGAGTCGACAGAAAAACTGTTTTTT. Residues: CAISESTEKLFF.

Concerning this clonotype: This beta chain is a stray read from a library made for alpha chains; its abundance is not meaningful. The rearrangement joins TRBV27 to TRBJ2-2, with D perhaps TRBD1 or TRBD2 (7 bases each). CDR1 is MNHEY, CDR2 SMNVEV, per germline (reference sequence). This CDR3 contains 14 residues. Trimming took 7 bases from V and 5 from J, leaving 14 bases between them. CDR3 DNA sequence: TGTGCCAGCAACCGACAGGGAGGGACCGGGGAGCTGTTTTTT. Its translation: CASNRQGGTGELFF.

A single count supports this clonotype. In a library made to pick up alpha chains, this beta chain is a stray read with a size that means little. The chain employs TRBV29-1 and TRBJ2-5; 8 bases fit TRBD2. With 3 bases clipped from V and 6 bases from J, the junction kept 9 bases outside the gene matches. This CDR3 has 14 amino acids. Germline CDR1 reads SQVTM; CDR2 reads ANQGSEA. The CDR3 protein is CSVDPAGGVKTQYF. DNA of the CDR3: TGCAGCGTTGATCCCGCGGGAGGTGTAAAGACCCAGTACTTC.

In its sample, this clonotype ranks as large (0.1 to 1%). Within a library made for alpha chains, this beta chain is off target, and its count is uninformative. This rearrangement joins TRBV12-3 or TRBV12-4 to TRBJ2-4; D remains unclear. CDR3 length equals 13 residues. V lost 1 base and J lost 7, with 8 bases in between. The CDR3 here is CASSLGHANIQYF. In DNA, the CDR3 is TGTGCCAGCAGTTTAGGGCACGCGAACATTCAGTACTTC.

This clonotype is medium-sized by share. Because this beta chain is a stray read in a library intended to capture alpha chains, its abundance should not be given much weight. The chain uses TRBV18 and TRBJ2-5; D not certain. The germline V gene has CDR1 KGHSH and CDR2 LQKENI. V was cut by 6 bases and J by 1 base, with 12 bases left in between. CDR3 length equals 14 residues. The CDR3 protein is CASSSDGVQETQYF. CDR3 nucleotide sequence: TGTGCCAGCTCCTCGGACGGCGTCCAAGAGACCCAGTACTTC.

In this sample, this clonotype is medium-sized (0.01 to 0.1%). This beta chain is off target for a library built for alpha chains, so its abundance means little. The rearrangement joins TRBV7-2 to TRBJ2-3, with TRBD1 as a possible D gene (6 bases). V was pared by 5 bases and J by 3 bases, with 21 bases between. Germline CDR1 is SGHTA and CDR2 is FQGNSA. The CDR3 runs 17 residues. The CDR3 sequence is CASSPGLSQGITDTQYF. The CDR3 bases are TGTGCCAGCAGCCCAGGGTTGTCCCAGGGGATTACAGATACGCAGTATTTT.

In its sample, this clonotype ranks as medium-sized. Since the library was made to target alpha chains, this beta chain is a stray read and its abundance is not meaningful. The gene calls are TRBV21-1 and TRBJ2-7; no check of the table's D call, TRBD1, against the DNA was made. TRBV21-1 is a listed pseudogene. This CDR3 has 16 amino acids. The CDR3 protein is CASSKGVERPPCEQYV. In nucleotides, the CDR3 is TGTGCCAGCAGCAAAGGGGTTGAGCGGCCCCCGTGCGAGCAGTACGTC.

This clonotype is medium-sized. With the library built for alpha chains, this beta chain is off target and its frequency is not meaningful. J is TRBJ2-3 and V is TRBV12-3 or TRBV12-4, with D unresolved. V dropped 4 bases and J dropped 3 bases, with 8 bases sitting between them. This CDR3 is 13 amino acids long. CDR3 sequence reads: CASSSGVTDTQYF. CDR3 sequence (DNA): TGTGCCAGCAGTTCTGGAGTGACAGATACGCAGTATTTT.

Sample share makes this clonotype medium-sized. Little can be read into the size of this beta chain, an off-target read in a library designed for alpha chains. The CDR3 here is CAGRRGVSTDTQYF. CDR3 nucleotide sequence: TGTGCCGGGCGAAGGGGGGTCAGCACAGATACGCAGTATTTT. The gene calls are TRBV30 and TRBJ2-3; possibly TRBD1 or TRBD2 for D (6 bases each). This CDR3 has 14 amino acids. The ends were cut back, 8 bases at V and 0 bases at J, with 15 bases in the middle. The V gene's germline CDR1 is GTSNPN and CDR2 SVGIG (reference sequence).

This clonotype was detected ten times or more. Since it is a stray read in a library aimed at alpha chains, this beta chain has a size that is not meaningful. This chain joins TRBV12-3 or TRBV12-4 and TRBJ2-5; 9 bases align to TRBD1. The CDR3 is made up of 15 amino acids. V gave up 9 bases and J gave up 7 bases; unmatched junction bases: 15. DNA of the CDR3: TGTGCCAGTACTACCGGGACAGGGCCAGGCCGGACCCAGTACTTC. Translated, it gives CASTTGTGPGRTQYF.